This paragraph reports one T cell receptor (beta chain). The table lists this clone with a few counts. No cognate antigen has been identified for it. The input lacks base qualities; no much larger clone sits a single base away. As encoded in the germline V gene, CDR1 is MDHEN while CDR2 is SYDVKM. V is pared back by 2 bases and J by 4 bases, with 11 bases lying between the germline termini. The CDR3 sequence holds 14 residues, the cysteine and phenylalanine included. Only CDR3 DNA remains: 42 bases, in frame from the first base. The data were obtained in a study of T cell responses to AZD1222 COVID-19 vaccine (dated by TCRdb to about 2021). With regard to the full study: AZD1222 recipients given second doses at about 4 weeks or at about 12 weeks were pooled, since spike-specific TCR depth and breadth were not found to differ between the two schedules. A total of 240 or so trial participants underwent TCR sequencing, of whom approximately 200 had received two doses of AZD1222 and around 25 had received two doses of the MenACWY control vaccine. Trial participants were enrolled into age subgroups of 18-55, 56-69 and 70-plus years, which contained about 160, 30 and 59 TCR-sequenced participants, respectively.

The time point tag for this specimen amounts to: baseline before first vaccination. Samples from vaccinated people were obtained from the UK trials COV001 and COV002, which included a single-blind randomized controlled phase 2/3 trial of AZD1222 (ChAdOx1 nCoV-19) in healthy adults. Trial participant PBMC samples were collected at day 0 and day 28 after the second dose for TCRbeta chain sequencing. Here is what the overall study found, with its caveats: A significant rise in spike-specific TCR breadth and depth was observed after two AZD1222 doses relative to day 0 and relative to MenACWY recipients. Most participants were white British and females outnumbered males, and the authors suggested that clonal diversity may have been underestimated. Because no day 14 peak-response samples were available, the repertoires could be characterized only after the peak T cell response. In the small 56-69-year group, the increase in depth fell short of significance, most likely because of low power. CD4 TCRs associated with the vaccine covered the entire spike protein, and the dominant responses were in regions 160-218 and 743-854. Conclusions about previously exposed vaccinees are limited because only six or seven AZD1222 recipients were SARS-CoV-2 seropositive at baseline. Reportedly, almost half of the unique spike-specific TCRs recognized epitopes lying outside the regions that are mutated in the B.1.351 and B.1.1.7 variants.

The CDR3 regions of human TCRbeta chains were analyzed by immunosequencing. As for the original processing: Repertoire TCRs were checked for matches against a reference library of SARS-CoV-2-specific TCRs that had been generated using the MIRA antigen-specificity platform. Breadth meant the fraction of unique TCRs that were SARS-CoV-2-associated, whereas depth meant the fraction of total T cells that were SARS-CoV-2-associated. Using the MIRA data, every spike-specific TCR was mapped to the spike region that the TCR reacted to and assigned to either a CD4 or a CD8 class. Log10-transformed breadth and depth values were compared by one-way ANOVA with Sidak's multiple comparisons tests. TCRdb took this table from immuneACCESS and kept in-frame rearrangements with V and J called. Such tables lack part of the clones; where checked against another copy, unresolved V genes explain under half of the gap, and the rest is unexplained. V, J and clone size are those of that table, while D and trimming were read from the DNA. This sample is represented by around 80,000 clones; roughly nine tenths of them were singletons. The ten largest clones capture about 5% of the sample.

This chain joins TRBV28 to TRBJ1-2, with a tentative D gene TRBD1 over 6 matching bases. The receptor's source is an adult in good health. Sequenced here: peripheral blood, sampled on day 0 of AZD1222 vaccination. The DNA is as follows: TGTGCCAGCAGTTTACTCCAGGGGAGCTATGGCTACACCTTC. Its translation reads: CASSLLQGSYGYTF.